This TCR beta chain was identified in a study of OX40 agonist ivuxolimab in advanced cancers. Study-level background: A mean age of roughly 62 years, range 23 to 79, was recorded, and roughly 80% were male.

Note on this clone: Its antigen is undetermined.

The repertoire was sequenced with immunoSEQ multiplex PCR; TCRdb's copy has only in-frame clones and lacks some. The table lists about 82,000 clones, just under 95% of them singletons, with about 0.7% in the top ten. Whole-study results and caveats: Compared with others, partial responders at 0.1-3.0 mg/kg displayed clonal expansion among the lowest.

The receptor's source is an adult with an advanced solid tumor such as melanoma, head and neck, liver or kidney cancer. Source: CD4+ or CD8+ T cells sorted from blood, taken in a trial of the OX40 agonist ivuxolimab.

The CDR3 loop is CASSGQGAGKLFF. The CDR3 DNA reads TGTGCCAGCAGTGGACAGGGGGCGGGAAAACTGTTTTTT. V and J are TRBV2 and TRBJ1-4; 10 bases agree with TRBD1. The CDR3 is made up of 13 amino acids. With 4 bases clipped from V and 10 bases from J, the junction kept 3 bases outside the gene matches. Germline loops: CDR1 SNHLY, CDR2 FYNNEI.